The T cell receptor (beta chain) described here comes from a study of OX40 agonist ivuxolimab in advanced cancers. Study-level findings and limits: The antigen specificity of the peripheral T cells (those that were expanded) was not determined.

Profiled with immunoSEQ multiplex PCR; TCRdb holds only in-frame clones, not every one. The sample contains some 65,000 clones, about nine tenths of which appear only once. Remarks on this clone: As yet, its antigen is unknown.

Germline-derived CDR1 and CDR2 are LGHNA and YSLEER. V lost 1 base and J 4 bases, leaving 16 bases between the germline ends. This CDR3 spans 16 amino acids. The chain recombines TRBV4-3 with TRBJ1-2, with D perhaps matching TRBD1 (6 bases). The receptor was isolated from an adult with an advanced solid tumor such as melanoma, head and neck, liver or kidney cancer. Sequenced material: CD4+ or CD8+ T cells sorted from blood, taken in a trial of the OX40 agonist ivuxolimab. CDR3 nucleotide sequence: TGCGCCAGCAGCCAAGGCCTGGACAGTTTAATCTATGGCTACACCTTC. Its protein product is CASSQGLDSLIYGYTF.